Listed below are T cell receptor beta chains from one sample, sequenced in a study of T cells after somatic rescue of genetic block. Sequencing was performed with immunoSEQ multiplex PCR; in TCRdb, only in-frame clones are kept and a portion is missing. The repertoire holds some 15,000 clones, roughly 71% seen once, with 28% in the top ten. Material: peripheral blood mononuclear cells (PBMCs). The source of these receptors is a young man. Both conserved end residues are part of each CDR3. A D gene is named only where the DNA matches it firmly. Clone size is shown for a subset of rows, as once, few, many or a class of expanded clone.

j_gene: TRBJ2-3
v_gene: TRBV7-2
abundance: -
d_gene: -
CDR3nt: TGTGCCAGCAGCTTAGAGTTGTTTGAGACCCCCACAGATACGCAGTATTTT
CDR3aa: CASSLELFETPTDTQYF

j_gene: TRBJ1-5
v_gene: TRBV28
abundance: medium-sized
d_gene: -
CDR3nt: TGTGCCAGCAGTTCTCCAGGCCGGGAGCCCCAGCATTTT
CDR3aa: CASSSPGREPQHF

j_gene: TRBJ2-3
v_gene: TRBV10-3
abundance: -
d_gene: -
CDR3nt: TGTGCCATAGGACTCACAGATACGCAGTATTTT
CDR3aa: CAIGLTDTQYF

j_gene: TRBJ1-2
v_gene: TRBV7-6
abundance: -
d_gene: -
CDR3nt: TGTGCCAGCAGCTTAGTTTACAGGGAACCCAACTATGGCTACACCTTC
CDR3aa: CASSLVYREPNYGYTF

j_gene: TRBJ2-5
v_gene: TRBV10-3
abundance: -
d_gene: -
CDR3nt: TGTGCCATCAGTGAGTCGAGAACAGGCCAAGAGACCCAGTACTTC
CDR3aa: CAISESRTGQETQYF

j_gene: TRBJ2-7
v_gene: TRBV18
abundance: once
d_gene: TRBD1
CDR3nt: TGTGCCAGCTCACCACGGGACAGGGCCTACGAGCAGTACTTC
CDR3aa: CASSPRDRAYEQYF

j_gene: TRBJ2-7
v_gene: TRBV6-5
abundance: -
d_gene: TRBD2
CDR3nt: TGTGCCAGCAGTCTTCTAGCGGGAGCATCCTACGAGCAGTACTTC
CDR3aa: CASSLLAGASYEQYF

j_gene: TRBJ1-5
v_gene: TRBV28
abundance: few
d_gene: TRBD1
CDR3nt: TGTGCCAGCAGTTCCCGGGACAGGAAAAATCAGCCCCAGCATTTT
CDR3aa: CASSSRDRKNQPQHF

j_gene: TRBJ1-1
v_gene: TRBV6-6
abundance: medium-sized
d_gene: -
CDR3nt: TGTGCCAGCAGTTACTCGACAGATGAAGCTTTCTTT
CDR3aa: CASSYSTDEAFF

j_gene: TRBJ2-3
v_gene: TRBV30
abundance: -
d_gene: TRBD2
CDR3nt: TGTGCCTGGAGGCGGACTAGCGGGTTAACAGATACGCAGTATTTT
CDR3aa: CAWRRTSGLTDTQYF

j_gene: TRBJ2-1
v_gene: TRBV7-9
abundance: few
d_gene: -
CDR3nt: TGTGCCAGCAGCCCCGGGACCAGCCTTATCCATGAGCAGTTCTTC
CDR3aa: CASSPGTSLIHEQFF

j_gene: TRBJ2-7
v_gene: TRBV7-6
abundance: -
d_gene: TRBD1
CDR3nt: TGTGCCAGCAGCTGGGACGGACAGGGGGACGAGCAGTACTTC
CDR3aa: CASSWDGQGDEQYF

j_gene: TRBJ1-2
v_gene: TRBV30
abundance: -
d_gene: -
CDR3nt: TGTGCCTGGAGTGTATGGGGGCCGGGCCGAAGGGACTATGGCTACACCTTC
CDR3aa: CAWSVWGPGRRDYGYTF

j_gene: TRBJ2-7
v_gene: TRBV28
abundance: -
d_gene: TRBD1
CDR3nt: TGTGCCAGCAGTCCCGGGACAGGGACCCCCTACGAGCAGTACTTC
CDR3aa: CASSPGTGTPYEQYF

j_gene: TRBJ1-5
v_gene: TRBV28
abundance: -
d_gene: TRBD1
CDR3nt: TGTGCCAGCAGTTCGGACAGGGGGGGCAATCAGCCCCAGCATTTT
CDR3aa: CASSSDRGGNQPQHF

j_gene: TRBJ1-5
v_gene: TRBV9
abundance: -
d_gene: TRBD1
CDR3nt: TGTGCCAGCAGCGTATCGGGACAGGTCAATCAGCCCCAGCATTTT
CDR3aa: CASSVSGQVNQPQHF

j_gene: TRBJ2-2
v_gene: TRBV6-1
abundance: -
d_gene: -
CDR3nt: TGTGCCAGCAGTAGCTGGGGGAACACCGGGGAGCTGTTTTTT
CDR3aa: CASSSWGNTGELFF

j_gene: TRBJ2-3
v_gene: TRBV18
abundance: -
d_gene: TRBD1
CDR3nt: TGTGCCAGCTCACCTCGGAGTCCAGGGGGGACAGGGGCAGATACGCAGTATTTT
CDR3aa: CASSPRSPGGTGADTQYF

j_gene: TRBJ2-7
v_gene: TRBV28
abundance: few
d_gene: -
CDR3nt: TGTGCCAGCAGGGAGGGGGGCAAATACGAGCAGTACTTC
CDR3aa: CASREGGKYEQYF

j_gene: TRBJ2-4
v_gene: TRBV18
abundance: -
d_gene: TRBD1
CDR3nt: TGTGCCAGCTCACTGGAAACAGGGGGCGGAAACATTCAGTACTTC
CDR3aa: CASSLETGGGNIQYF